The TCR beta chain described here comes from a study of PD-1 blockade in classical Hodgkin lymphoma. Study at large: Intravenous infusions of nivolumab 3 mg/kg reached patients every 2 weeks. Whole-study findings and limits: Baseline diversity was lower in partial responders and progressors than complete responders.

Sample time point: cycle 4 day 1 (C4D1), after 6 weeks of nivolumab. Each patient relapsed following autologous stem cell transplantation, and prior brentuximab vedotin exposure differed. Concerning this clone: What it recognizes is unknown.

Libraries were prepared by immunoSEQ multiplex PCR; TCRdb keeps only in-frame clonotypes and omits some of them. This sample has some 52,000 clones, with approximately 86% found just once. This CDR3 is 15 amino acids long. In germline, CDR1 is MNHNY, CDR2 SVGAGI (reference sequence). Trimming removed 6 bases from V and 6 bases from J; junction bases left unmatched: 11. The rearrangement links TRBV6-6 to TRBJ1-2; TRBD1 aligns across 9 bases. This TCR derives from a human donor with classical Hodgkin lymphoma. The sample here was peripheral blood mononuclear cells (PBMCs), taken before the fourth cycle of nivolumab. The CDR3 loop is CASRLGTGKINGYTF. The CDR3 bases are TGTGCCAGCAGACTTGGGACAGGGAAGATCAATGGCTACACCTTC.